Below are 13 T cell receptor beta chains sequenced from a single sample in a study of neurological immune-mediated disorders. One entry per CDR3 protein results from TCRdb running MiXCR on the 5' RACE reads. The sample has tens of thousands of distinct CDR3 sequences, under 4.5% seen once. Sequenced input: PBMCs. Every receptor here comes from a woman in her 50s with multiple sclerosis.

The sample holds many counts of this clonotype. The DNA for the CDR3 is TGCAGTGCTAGAGGGGTCGACACAGATACGCAGTATTTT. Its translation: CSARGVDTDTQYF. The rearrangement links TRBV20-1 to TRBJ2-3; unclear D gene. This CDR3 contains 13 residues. V gave up 1 base and J gave up 2 bases, with 7 bases separating them. Germline CDR1 and CDR2: DFQATT and SNEGSKA (reference sequence).

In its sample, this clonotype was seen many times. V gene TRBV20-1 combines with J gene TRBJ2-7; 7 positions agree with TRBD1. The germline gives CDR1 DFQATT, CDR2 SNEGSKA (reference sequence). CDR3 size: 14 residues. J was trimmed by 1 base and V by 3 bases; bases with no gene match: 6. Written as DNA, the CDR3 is TGCAGTGCTAGTACCGGGACAGCTTCCTACGAGCAGTACTTC. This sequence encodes CSASTGTASYEQYF.

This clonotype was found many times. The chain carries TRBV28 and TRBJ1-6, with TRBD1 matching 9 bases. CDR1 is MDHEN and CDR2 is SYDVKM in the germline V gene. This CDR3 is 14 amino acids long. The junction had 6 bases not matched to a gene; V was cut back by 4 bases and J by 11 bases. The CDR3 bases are TGTGCCAGCAGTTCCCCAGGACAGGGGACACCCCTCCACTTT. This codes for CASSSPGQGTPLHF.

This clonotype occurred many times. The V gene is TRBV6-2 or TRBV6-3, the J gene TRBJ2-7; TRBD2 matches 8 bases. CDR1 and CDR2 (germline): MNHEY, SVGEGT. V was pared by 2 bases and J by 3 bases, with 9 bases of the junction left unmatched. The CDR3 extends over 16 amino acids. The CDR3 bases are TGTGCCAGCAGTTACGTGGTAGCGGGGACGCGCTACGAGCAGTACTTC. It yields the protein CASSYVVAGTRYEQYF.

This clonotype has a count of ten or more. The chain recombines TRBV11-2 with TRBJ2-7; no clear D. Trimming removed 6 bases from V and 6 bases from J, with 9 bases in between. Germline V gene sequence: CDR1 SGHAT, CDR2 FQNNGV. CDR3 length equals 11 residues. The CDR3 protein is CASRQGIEQYF. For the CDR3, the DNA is TGTGCCAGCAGGCAAGGGATCGAGCAGTACTTC.

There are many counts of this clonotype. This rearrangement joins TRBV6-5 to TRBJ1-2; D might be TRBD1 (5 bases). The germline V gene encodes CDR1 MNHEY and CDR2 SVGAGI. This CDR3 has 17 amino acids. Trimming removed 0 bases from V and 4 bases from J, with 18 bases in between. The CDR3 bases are TGTGCCAGCAGTTACTCCGGGGGACCAGGACAAAGCTATGGCTACACCTTC. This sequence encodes CASSYSGGPGQSYGYTF.

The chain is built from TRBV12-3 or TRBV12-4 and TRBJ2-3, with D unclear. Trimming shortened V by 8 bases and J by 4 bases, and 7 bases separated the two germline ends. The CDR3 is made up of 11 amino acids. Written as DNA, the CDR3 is TGTGCCAGCGCCGACTCAGATACGCAGTATTTT. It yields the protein CASADSDTQYF.

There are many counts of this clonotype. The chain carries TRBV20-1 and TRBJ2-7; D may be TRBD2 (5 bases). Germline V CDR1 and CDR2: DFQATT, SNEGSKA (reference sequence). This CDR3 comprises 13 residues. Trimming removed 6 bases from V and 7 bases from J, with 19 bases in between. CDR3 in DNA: TGCAGTGCCGGTACTAGTCATCGGGGTGAGCAGTACTTC. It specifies CSAGTSHRGEQYF.

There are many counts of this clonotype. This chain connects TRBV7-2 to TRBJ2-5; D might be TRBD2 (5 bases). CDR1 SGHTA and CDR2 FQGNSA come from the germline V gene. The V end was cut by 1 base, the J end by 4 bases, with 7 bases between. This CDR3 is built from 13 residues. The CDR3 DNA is TGTGCCAGCAGCTTAGGAGGGTTAGAGACCCAGTACTTC. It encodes CASSLGGLETQYF.

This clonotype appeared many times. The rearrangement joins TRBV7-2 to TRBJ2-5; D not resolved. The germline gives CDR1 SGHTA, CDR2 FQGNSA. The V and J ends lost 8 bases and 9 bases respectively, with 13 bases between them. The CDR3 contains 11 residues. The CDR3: CASGMGDAQYF. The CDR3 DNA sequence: TGTGCCAGCGGCATGGGCGATGCCCAGTACTTC.

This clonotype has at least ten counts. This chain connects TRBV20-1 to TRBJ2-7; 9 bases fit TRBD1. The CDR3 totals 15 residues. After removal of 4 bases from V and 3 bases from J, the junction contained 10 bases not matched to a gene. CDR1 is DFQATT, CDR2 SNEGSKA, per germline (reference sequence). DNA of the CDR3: TGCAGTGCTAATGCCGGGACAGGGAACCTCTACGAGCAGTACTTC. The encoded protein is CSANAGTGNLYEQYF.

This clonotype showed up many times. DNA of the CDR3: TGTGCCAGCAACCCTTGGACAACGGACTATGGCTACACCTTC. This sequence encodes CASNPWTTDYGYTF. The chain uses TRBV6-2 or TRBV6-3 and TRBJ1-2; weak D call: TRBD1 (5 bases). CDR3 length: 14 amino acids. Trimming pared 7 bases from V and 3 bases from J, leaving 15 bases between. Germline V gene data show CDR1 as MNHEY and CDR2 as SVGEGT.

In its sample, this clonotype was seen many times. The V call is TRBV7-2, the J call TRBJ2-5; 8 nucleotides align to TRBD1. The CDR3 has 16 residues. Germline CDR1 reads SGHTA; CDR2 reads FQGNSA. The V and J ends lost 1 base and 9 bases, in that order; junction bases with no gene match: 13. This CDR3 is CASSLGRSGQGGAQYF. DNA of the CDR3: TGTGCCAGCAGCTTAGGAAGATCCGGACAGGGAGGTGCCCAGTACTTC.